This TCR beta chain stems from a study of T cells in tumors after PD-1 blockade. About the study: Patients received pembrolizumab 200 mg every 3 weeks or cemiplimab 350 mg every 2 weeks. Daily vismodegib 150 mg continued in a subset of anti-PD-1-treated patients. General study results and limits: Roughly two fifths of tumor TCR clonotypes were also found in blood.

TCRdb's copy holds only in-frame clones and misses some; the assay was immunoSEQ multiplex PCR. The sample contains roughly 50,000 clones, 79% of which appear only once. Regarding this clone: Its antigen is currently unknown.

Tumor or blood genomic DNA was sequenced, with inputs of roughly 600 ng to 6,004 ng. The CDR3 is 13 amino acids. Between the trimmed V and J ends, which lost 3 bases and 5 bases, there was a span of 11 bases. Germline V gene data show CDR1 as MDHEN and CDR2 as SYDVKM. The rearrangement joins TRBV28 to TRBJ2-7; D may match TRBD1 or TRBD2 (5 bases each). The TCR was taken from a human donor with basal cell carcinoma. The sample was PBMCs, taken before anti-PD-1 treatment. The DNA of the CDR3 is TGTGCCAGCAGTTTTCAGGGACCCCACGAGCAGTACTTC. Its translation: CASSFQGPHEQYF.